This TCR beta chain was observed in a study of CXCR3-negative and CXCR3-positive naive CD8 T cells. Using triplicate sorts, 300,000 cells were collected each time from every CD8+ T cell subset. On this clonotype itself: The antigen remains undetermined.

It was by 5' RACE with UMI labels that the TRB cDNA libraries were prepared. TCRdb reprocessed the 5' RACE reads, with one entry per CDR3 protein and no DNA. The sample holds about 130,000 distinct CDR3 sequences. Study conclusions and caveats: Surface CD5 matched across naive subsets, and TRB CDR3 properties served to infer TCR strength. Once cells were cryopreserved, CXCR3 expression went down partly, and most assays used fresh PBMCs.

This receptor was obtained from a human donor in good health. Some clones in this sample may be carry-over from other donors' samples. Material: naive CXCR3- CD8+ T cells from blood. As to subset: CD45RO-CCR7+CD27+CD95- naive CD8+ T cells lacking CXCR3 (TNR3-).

CDR3 region: CASSFLFDSNTEAFF. This chain joins TRBV6-5 and TRBJ1-1; the TCRdb D gene call, TRBD1, has no DNA to confirm it. This CDR3 region has 15 residues. Germline V gene lookup returns CDR1 MNHEY and CDR2 SVGAGI.